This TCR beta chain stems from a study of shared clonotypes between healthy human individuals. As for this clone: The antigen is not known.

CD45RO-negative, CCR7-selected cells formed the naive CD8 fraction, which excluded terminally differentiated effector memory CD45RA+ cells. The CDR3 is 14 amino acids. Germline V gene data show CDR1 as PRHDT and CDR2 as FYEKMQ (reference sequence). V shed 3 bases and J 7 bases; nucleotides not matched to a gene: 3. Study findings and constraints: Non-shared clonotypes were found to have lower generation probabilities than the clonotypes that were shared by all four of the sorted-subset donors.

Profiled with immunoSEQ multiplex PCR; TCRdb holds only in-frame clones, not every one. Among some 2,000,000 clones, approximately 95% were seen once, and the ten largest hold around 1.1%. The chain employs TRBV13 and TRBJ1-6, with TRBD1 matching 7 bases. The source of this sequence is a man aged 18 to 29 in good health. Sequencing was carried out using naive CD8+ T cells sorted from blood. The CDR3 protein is CASSLGDSNSPLHF. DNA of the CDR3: TGTGCCAGCAGCTTGGGGGACAGCAATTCACCCCTCCACTTT.